Listed below are T cell receptor beta chains from one sample, sequenced in a study of T cell changes during pregnancy in multiple sclerosis. This table comes from immunoSEQ multiplex PCR, and its TCRdb copy is limited to in-frame clones, with some not included. The table lists some 71,000 clones, roughly 90% of them singletons. This specimen consisted of CD4+ T cells from peripheral blood mononuclear cells, obtained in the third trimester of pregnancy. The receptors here all came from a female donor in good health, enrolled as a control in a pregnancy study. Both conserved end residues are part of each CDR3. The order of the fields is D gene, clone size, J gene, V gene, CDR3 protein, CDR3 DNA. D genes are given only for firm matches. Clone size is shown for a subset of rows, as once, few, many or a class of expanded clone.

NA	NA	TRBJ1-3	TRBV18	CASSPWHQGGSSGNTIYF	TGTGCCAGCTCACCTTGGCATCAGGGAGGTTCGTCTGGAAACACCATATATTTT
NA	NA	TRBJ2-3	TRBV30	CAWGPATEGDTQYF	TGTGCCTGGGGTCCGGCCACGGAGGGAGATACGCAGTATTTT
TRBD2	NA	TRBJ2-5	TRBV30	CAWSDGSGAQETQYF	TGTGCCTGGAGTGATGGTAGCGGGGCCCAAGAGACCCAGTACTTC
NA	NA	TRBJ1-1	TRBV11-3	CASNHRERGAEAFF	TGTGCCAGCAACCACAGGGAGCGGGGGGCTGAAGCTTTCTTT
NA	NA	TRBJ1-5	TRBV11-1	CASSLELGQPQHF	TGTGCCAGCAGCTTAGAACTAGGTCAGCCCCAGCATTTT
NA	NA	TRBJ2-3	TRBV5-6	CASSPPQKSTDTQYF	TGTGCCAGCAGCCCTCCACAGAAAAGCACAGATACGCAGTATTTT
NA	NA	TRBJ1-2	TRBV27	CASSGAIGGGYTF	TGTGCCAGCAGTGGGGCTATAGGGGGAGGCTACACCTTC
TRBD1	once	TRBJ1-2	TRBV10-3	CAIGRDRDYGYTF	TGTGCCATCGGGAGGGACAGGGACTATGGCTACACCTTC
NA	NA	TRBJ2-5	TRBV4-3	CASSLRDKYQETQYF	TGCGCCAGCAGCCTTCGGGACAAATACCAAGAGACCCAGTACTTC
TRBD2	NA	TRBJ2-5	TRBV5-4	CASSAGLAGEGETQYF	TGTGCCAGCAGCGCCGGACTAGCGGGGGAGGGAGAGACCCAGTACTTC
NA	NA	TRBJ1-4	TRBV30	CAWSYDSASTNEKLFF	TGTGCCTGGAGTTATGACAGCGCCTCAACTAATGAAAAACTGTTTTTT
TRBD2	NA	TRBJ2-3	TRBV7-3	CASSPTSGGTDTQYF	TGTGCCAGCAGCCCGACTAGCGGGGGCACAGATACGCAGTATTTT
NA	NA	TRBJ1-2	TRBV30	CAWSVGRGIGYGYTF	TGTGCCTGGAGTGTAGGCAGGGGTATTGGGTATGGCTACACCTTC
TRBD2	NA	TRBJ2-1	TRBV7-3	CASGTSGGKNEQFF	TGTGCCAGCGGGACTAGCGGGGGGAAAAATGAGCAGTTCTTC
NA	NA	TRBJ1-4	TRBV19	CASSIRQSNEKLFF	TGTGCCAGTAGTATCCGACAGTCCAATGAAAAACTGTTTTTT
NA	NA	TRBJ1-5	TRBV19	CASSPRQQDSNQPQHF	TGTGCCAGTAGTCCGCGACAGCAAGATAGCAATCAGCCCCAGCATTTT
TRBD2	NA	TRBJ2-5	TRBV5-6	CASSRRLAGFQETQYF	TGTGCCAGCAGCCGCCGGCTAGCGGGGTTCCAAGAGACCCAGTACTTC